This record looks at one T cell receptor (beta chain) sequence and its context. As yet, its antigen is unknown. This record belongs to a study of cytomegalovirus exposure and HLA in healthy donors. Study-wide results and caveats: 150 or so TCR beta chains were listed as cytomegalovirus-associated. Reports indicated that the classifier achieved high specificity and sensitivity in diagnosing cytomegalovirus status.

V shed 2 bases and J 7 bases; nucleotides not matched to a gene: 9. The CDR3 has 17 residues. The germline CDR1 and CDR2 sequences are MGHRA and YSYEKL. Sequencing used immunoSEQ multiplex PCR; TCRdb keeps in-frame clones, though not all of them. Found here are around 150,000 clones, roughly 86% of them singletons; the top ten hold 4.2%. Source material: PBMCs. V is TRBV4-1 and J is TRBJ2-2; 11 nucleotides align to TRBD2. The clonotype was recovered from a man aged 18-30 years in good health and CMV-seropositive. CDR3 residues: CASSQISGRVGIGELFF. Written as DNA, the CDR3 is TGCGCCAGCAGCCAAATTAGCGGGAGGGTCGGTATCGGGGAGCTGTTTTTT.